What follows are 22 T cell receptor beta chains derived from one specimen sequenced in a study of blood T cell repertoires in COVID-19. Libraries were prepared by immunoSEQ multiplex PCR; TCRdb keeps only in-frame clonotypes and omits some of them. The data contain approximately 92,000 clones, roughly 87% of them singletons. The sequencing sample was made of peripheral blood. Every receptor here comes from a woman between 55 and 75 years old with COVID-19, enrolled during active disease.

The genes are TRBV19 and TRBJ2-6; D may be TRBD2 (6 bases). The germline V and J ends were trimmed by 4 bases and 0 bases, with 10 bases remaining between them. The CDR3 loop spans 16 amino acids. From germline, CDR1 is LNHDA and CDR2 SQIVND (reference sequence). The CDR3 region is CASSSGTDSGANVLTF. In DNA form, the CDR3 reads TGTGCCAGTAGTAGCGGGACCGACTCTGGGGCCAACGTCCTGACTTTC. Combining the CDR3 with reference TRBV19 and TRBJ2-6 gives the whole variable domain DGGITQSPKYLFRKEGQNVTLSCEQNLNHDAMYWYRQDPGQGLRLIYYSQIVNDFQKGDIAEGYSVSREKKESFPLTVTSAQKNPTAFYLCASSSGTDSGANVLTFGAGSRLTVL.

V and J are TRBV21-1 and TRBJ2-3; the table's D call of TRBD2 was not tested on the DNA. TRBV21-1 corresponds to a pseudogene. The CDR3 sequence is 15 residues long. The CDR3 here is CASSKSPGEADTQYF. CDR3 bases: TGTGCCAGCAGCAAAAGCCCGGGGGAGGCAGATACGCAGTATTTT.

The chain employs TRBV18 and TRBJ1-2; 8 bases line up with TRBD1. This CDR3 spans 14 amino acids. With V trimmed by 5 bases and J by 8 bases, 10 bases remained unmatched. The V gene's germline CDR1 is KGHSH and CDR2 LQKENI. The CDR3 sequence: CASSEDREGGGYTF. In DNA form, the CDR3 reads TGTGCCAGCTCAGAGGACAGGGAAGGCGGGGGCTACACCTTC.

The chain employs TRBV23-1 and TRBJ1-5; a weak D match, TRBD1 (5 bases). TRBV23-1 is given ORF status, its function remaining uncertain. V shed 8 bases and J shed 1 base, with 18 bases lying between them. The CDR3 is 16 amino acids. The CDR3 coding sequence is TGCGCCAGCCGCTCGGCAGGGTGGGCGAGCAATCAGCCCCAGCATTTT. Its translation is CASRSAGWASNQPQHF.

The chain combines TRBV19 with TRBJ1-3; possible D gene TRBD1, 5 bases. This CDR3 comprises 15 residues. The ends were cut back, 8 bases at V and 2 bases at J, with 16 bases in the middle. Germline CDR1 LNHDA, CDR2 SQIVND (reference sequence). The CDR3 nucleotides read TGTGCCAGTTCAAACACAGTCAGGGCTGGAAACACCATATATTTT. It is translated as CASSNTVRAGNTIYF.

In nucleotides, the CDR3 is TGTGCCAGCAGCTCCCACCTCGGTGAGCAGTTCTTC. Protein sequence: CASSSHLGEQFF. V and J are TRBV7-2 and TRBJ2-1; D not certain. Trimming removed 4 bases at V and 9 bases at J, with 10 bases between. Germline V lookup: CDR1 SGHTA, CDR2 FQGNSA. CDR3 length: 12 residues. The variable domain in full, completed from reference TRBV7-2 and TRBJ2-1, reads GAGVSQSPSNKVTEKGKDVELRCDPISGHTALYWYRQSLGQGLEFLIYFQGNSAPDKSGLPSDRFSAERTGGSVSTLTIQRTQQEDSAVYLCASSSHLGEQFFGPGTRLTVL.

CDR3 protein: CASSLNPVDEQYF. The DNA for the CDR3 is TGTGCCAGCAGCTTAAATCCAGTGGACGAGCAGTACTTC. The chain links TRBV7-9 to TRBJ2-7, with unresolved D. V was pared by 2 bases and J by 5 bases, with 10 bases between. This CDR3 spans 13 amino acids. Germline V CDR1 and CDR2: SEHNR, FQNEAQ (reference sequence).

The chain employs TRBV4-3 and TRBJ1-1, with a weak D call TRBD1 (6 bases). This CDR3 has 15 amino acids. Germline assignment: CDR1 LGHNA and CDR2 YSLEER. V was cut by 4 bases and J by 0 bases, with 12 bases left in between. CDR3 DNA: TGCGCCAGCAGCCCCACGACAGGCTTGAACACTGAAGCTTTCTTT. This codes for CASSPTTGLNTEAFF.

The chain employs TRBV30 and TRBJ1-4; D perhaps matches TRBD1 (6 bases). CDR1 and CDR2 (germline): GTSNPN, SVGIG (reference sequence). Trimming shortened V by 5 bases and J by 8 bases, and 12 bases separated the two germline ends. The length of the CDR3 is 12 residues. CDR3 in amino acids: CAWAGVGEKLFF. The CDR3 DNA reads TGTGCCTGGGCAGGGGTAGGGGAAAAACTGTTTTTT. Variable domain in full (rest from reference TRBV30 and TRBJ1-4): SQTIHQWPATLVQPVGSPLSLECTVEGTSNPNLYWYRQAAGRGLQLLFYSVGIGQISSEVPQNLSASRPQDRQFILSSKKLLLSDSGFYLCAWAGVGEKLFFGSGTQLSVL.

J is TRBJ1-4 and V is TRBV5-5; TRBD1 aligns across 8 bases. The CDR3 has 17 amino acids. V lost 2 bases, J lost 3 bases, and 9 bases stayed unmatched. Germline V CDR1 and CDR2: SGHKS, YYEKEE (reference sequence). The CDR3 sequence: CASSFGYGQGSNEKLFF. As DNA, the CDR3 is TGTGCCAGCAGCTTCGGTTATGGACAGGGCTCTAATGAAAAACTGTTTTTT. Variable domain in full (rest from reference TRBV5-5 and TRBJ1-4): DAGVTQSPTHLIKTRGQQVTLRCSPISGHKSVSWYQQVLGQGPQFIFQYYEKEERGRGNFPDRFSARQFPNYSSELNVNALLLGDSALYLCASSFGYGQGSNEKLFFGSGTQLSVL.

This clone is a singleton in its sample. The gene calls are TRBV19 and TRBJ1-5; D call uncertain. Trimming cost V 2 bases and J 7 bases, with 18 bases left between them. This CDR3 contains 16 residues. Germline loops: CDR1 LNHDA, CDR2 SQIVND (reference sequence). Here the CDR3 reads CASSILSRRAEQPQHF. The CDR3 DNA sequence: TGTGCCAGTAGTATATTGAGTAGGAGGGCTGAGCAGCCCCAGCATTTT.

This chain joins TRBV12-3 or TRBV12-4 and TRBJ2-6; D is undetermined. This CDR3 spans 12 amino acids. V lost 11 bases to trimming and J lost 4 bases, with 9 bases between them. DNA of the CDR3: TGTGCCTCCAAAGAGGGGGCCAACGTCCTGACTTTC. Translated, it gives CASKEGANVLTF.

The V call is TRBV4-3, the J call TRBJ1-5, with D possibly TRBD1 on 5 matching bases. CDR1 LGHNA and CDR2 YSLEER come from the germline V gene. V lost 3 bases, J lost 11 bases, and 20 bases lay in between. The CDR3 runs to 15 residues. CDR3 sequence reads: CASSQTVTDRWAQHF. The DNA of the CDR3 is TGCGCCAGCAGCCAGACCGTGACAGATCGTTGGGCCCAGCATTTT.

The chain has TRBV7-8 and TRBJ1-2; 9 nucleotides agree with TRBD1. CDR3 length: 17 amino acids. The trim removed 4 bases at V and 4 bases at J, leaving 13 bases unmatched. Germline-derived CDR1 and CDR2 are SGHVS and FQNEAQ. CDR3 region: CASSSAAMGQGVYGYTF. The CDR3 region has the DNA TGTGCCAGCAGCTCGGCGGCGATGGGACAGGGAGTCTATGGCTACACCTTC.

The chain links TRBV19 to TRBJ1-6, with D perhaps matching TRBD1 (5 bases). The V gene's germline CDR1 is LNHDA and CDR2 SQIVND (reference sequence). The V gene lost 8 bases and the J gene lost 6 bases, with 14 bases spanning the gap. This CDR3 comprises 14 residues. CDR3: CASSYGGANSPLHF. The CDR3 DNA follows: TGTGCCAGTTCCTACGGGGGTGCTAATTCACCCCTCCACTTT.

The chain employs TRBV4-1 and TRBJ2-4, with D uncertain. Per germline, CDR1 MGHRA and CDR2 YSYEKL. V gave up 1 base and J gave up 2 bases, with 12 bases separating them. The CDR3 is 16 amino acids. The CDR3 sequence is CASSQVYRVSKNIQYF. DNA of the CDR3: TGCGCCAGCAGCCAAGTATACCGGGTGTCCAAAAACATTCAGTACTTC.

The chain uses TRBV19 and TRBJ1-5, with no clear D. The V end lost 0 bases, the J end lost 9 bases, and 12 bases lay between the germline ends. Germline CDR1 reads LNHDA; CDR2 reads SQIVND (reference sequence). The CDR3 has 14 residues. The CDR3 sequence is CASSIDRELGPQHF. CDR3 sequence (DNA): TGTGCCAGTAGTATAGATCGCGAACTTGGGCCCCAGCATTTT.

This clone was found once. Here the CDR3 reads CASSLGRANTEAFF. CDR3 in DNA: TGTGCCAGCAGCTTAGGCAGGGCGAACACTGAAGCTTTCTTT. The chain employs TRBV11-2 and TRBJ1-1; a possible D gene is TRBD1 (5 bases). V was cut by 1 base and J by 1 base, with 7 bases left in between. Germline CDR1 reads SGHAT; CDR2 reads FQNNGV. This CDR3 has 14 residues.

V is TRBV5-4 and J is TRBJ1-2; D uncertain. Germline CDR1 reads SGHNT; CDR2 reads YYREEE (reference sequence). The CDR3 has 13 residues. Trimming left V 6 bases short and J 2 bases short, with 11 bases between. The DNA for the CDR3 is TGTGCCAGCATGGGTCCGGGGAACTATGGCTACACCTTC. Its protein product is CASMGPGNYGYTF.

The V call is TRBV27, the J call TRBJ2-2, with 8 bases identical to TRBD1. V trimming: 10 bases; J trimming: 0 bases; junction bases outside the gene matches: 4. Per the germline V gene, CDR1 is MNHEY and CDR2 is SMNVEV (reference sequence). This CDR3 has 14 amino acids. The CDR3 is CAIGTGSNTGELFF. The CDR3 DNA reads TGTGCCATCGGGACAGGTTCGAACACCGGGGAGCTGTTTTTT.

The gene calls are TRBV27 and TRBJ1-1; D unresolved. V lost 5 bases and J 1 base, leaving 11 bases between the germline ends. The CDR3 contains 14 residues. The germline gives CDR1 MNHEY, CDR2 SMNVEV (reference sequence). The CDR3 nucleotides are TGTGCCAGCAGTACAAATTCGGGGAACACTGAAGCTTTCTTT. It encodes CASSTNSGNTEAFF.

The chain recombines TRBV9 with TRBJ2-2; D gene unclear. The CDR3 totals 14 residues. The germline V gene has CDR1 SGDLS and CDR2 YYNGEE. Trimming stripped 0 bases from V and 5 bases from J, with 8 bases between. CDR3 nucleotide sequence: TGTGCCAGCAGCGTAGATGCGGAAACCGGGGAGCTGTTTTTT. Its protein is CASSVDAETGELFF. Full variable domain (outside the CDR3, taken from reference TRBV9 and TRBJ2-2): DSGVTQTPKHLITATGQRVTLRCSPRSGDLSVYWYQQSLDQGLQFLIQYYNGEERAKGNILERFSAQQFPDLHSELNLSSLELGDSALYFCASSVDAETGELFFGEGSRLTVL.